The TCR beta chain under discussion was sequenced for a study of OX40 agonist ivuxolimab in advanced cancers. Study summary: At about 82% male, the cohort had a mean age of 60 years, ranging from roughly 23 to 80. Past anti-PD-1, anti-PD-L1 or anti-CTLA-4 therapy was accepted, and around 40% had received some.

Looked up from germline, CDR1 is ENHRY and CDR2 is SYGVKD. The CDR3 extends over 11 amino acids. V was clipped by 6 bases and J by 7 bases, with 9 bases between them. Method: immunoSEQ multiplex PCR; TCRdb's copy keeps in-frame clones and lacks some. The sample has about 54,000 clones; almost 85% are singletons. Study conclusions and caveats: Doses of 0.1 to 3.0 mg/kg were accompanied by clonal expansion of CD4+ and CD8+ blood T cells by week 6. It was also the case that some nonresponders had low normalized T-cell clonal expansion.

As regards this clone: What it binds is unknown.

This sequence joins TRBV10-3 and TRBJ1-2, with D perhaps matching TRBD1 (6 bases). The specimen comprised CD4+ or CD8+ T cells sorted from blood, sampled in a trial of the OX40 agonist ivuxolimab. This clonotype was sampled from an adult with an advanced solid tumor such as melanoma, head and neck, liver or kidney cancer. CDR3 sequence: CAISQGSGYTF. In DNA, the CDR3 is TGTGCCATCAGCCAGGGGTCTGGCTACACCTTC.